Each of the 26 T cell receptor beta chains below was sequenced from the same sample in a study of Ad26.COV2.S vaccination and SARS-CoV-2 variants. Repertoires were generated with immunoSEQ multiplex PCR, while TCRdb's copy carries only in-frame clones and drops some. The table includes hundreds of thousands of clones, roughly nine tenths detected once. The treatment here: some 20 received Ad26.COV2.S at low or high dose, single or two shots; a few received placebo; per-sample allocation not given. Day 63 after the first injection of vaccine or placebo was the sampling time. This sample comprised peripheral blood, obtained in a trial of Ad26.COV2.S vaccine versus placebo. These receptors were obtained from a person aged 18-60 years who received the Ad26.COV2.S COVID-19 vaccine or a placebo.

The chain combines TRBV3-1 (or the pseudogene TRBV3-2) with TRBJ2-3; TRBD2 agrees at 10 bases. The CDR3 has 16 amino acids. V shed 1 base and J 0 bases; nucleotides not matched to a gene: 1. The germline V gene has CDR1 LGHDT and CDR2 YNNKEL (reference sequence). The CDR3 loop reads CASSQGLAGSTDTQYF. Here the CDR3 DNA reads TGTGCCAGCAGCCAAGGACTAGCGGGTAGCACAGATACGCAGTATTTT.

This clone was observed a single time. This rearrangement joins TRBV5-1 to TRBJ2-7; D not certain. Germline V CDR1 and CDR2: SGHRS, YFSETQ. The CDR3 covers 14 residues. V lost 0 bases, J lost 4 bases, and 11 bases lay in between. CDR3: CASSLVISGYEQYF. The CDR3 region has the DNA TGCGCCAGCAGCTTGGTTATTAGTGGGTACGAGCAGTACTTC.

This clone was found once. J is TRBJ2-1 and V is TRBV7-6; D may be TRBD1 (5 bases). CDR1 SGHVS and CDR2 FNYEAQ come from the germline V gene. The CDR3 spans 13 residues. V was pared by 5 bases and J by 8 bases, with 13 bases between. For the CDR3, the DNA is TGTGCCAGCAGCGAGATAGGGGCAGATGAGCAGTTCTTC. Translation gives CASSEIGADEQFF.

The V gene is TRBV19, the J gene TRBJ2-3; TRBD2 matches 11 bases. Germline trimming cut 6 bases from V and 6 bases from J; bases unmatched to any gene: 8. Germline CDR1 is LNHDA and CDR2 is SQIVND (reference sequence). The CDR3 is 15 amino acids. The CDR3 is CASSLTSGRGDTQYF. The CDR3 DNA follows: TGTGCCAGTAGCCTAACTAGCGGGAGAGGGGATACGCAGTATTTT.

J is TRBJ2-7 and V is TRBV27, with TRBD2 as a possible D gene (5 bases). V was trimmed by 6 bases and J by 3 bases, leaving 12 bases between them. The CDR3 covers 13 residues. Germline loops: CDR1 MNHEY, CDR2 SMNVEV (reference sequence). The CDR3 loop reads CASRDSGRYEQYF. In DNA form, the CDR3 reads TGTGCCAGCAGGGACTCCGGGCGCTACGAGCAGTACTTC.

The chain uses TRBV2 and TRBJ1-1, with a tentative D call TRBD1 (5 bases). CDR3 length equals 13 residues. CDR1 and CDR2 from the germline V gene are SNHLY and FYNNEI. The germline V and J ends were trimmed by 6 bases and 5 bases, with 13 bases remaining between them. The CDR3 DNA sequence: TGTGCCAGCAGCTACTTGGGGGGAACTGAAGCTTTCTTT. This gives the protein CASSYLGGTEAFF.

This chain joins TRBV10-3 and TRBJ1-3, with D possibly TRBD1 on 6 matching bases. The germline gives CDR1 ENHRY, CDR2 SYGVKD. The CDR3 is 18 residues long. Trimming took off 3 bases at V and 0 bases at J, with 18 bases between the two ends. Here the CDR3 reads CAISDFGTSATSGNTIYF. CDR3 DNA sequence: TGTGCCATCAGTGACTTCGGGACATCCGCGACCTCTGGAAACACCATATATTTT.

The rearrangement uses TRBV19 and TRBJ2-4, with D perhaps matching TRBD1 or TRBD2 (6 bases each). The length of the CDR3 is 15 residues. With 4 bases removed from V and 4 bases from J, the gap between germline ends came to 14 bases. From germline, CDR1 is LNHDA and CDR2 SQIVND (reference sequence). The CDR3 DNA reads TGTGCCAGTAGTAGTACGGGGGCAGGAAAAAACATTCAGTACTTC. This codes for CASSSTGAGKNIQYF.

V and J are TRBV11-2 and TRBJ2-7, with TRBD2 matching over 7 bases. There are 16 residues in the CDR3. Germline assignment: CDR1 SGHAT and CDR2 FQNNGV. Trimming took 2 bases from V and 3 from J; bases not matched to a gene: 10. CDR3 sequence (DNA): TGTGCCAGCAGCTTATGGTCCATCTCTAGCGGCTACGAGCAGTACTTC. As protein: CASSLWSISSGYEQYF.

The chain has TRBV2 and TRBJ1-4, with TRBD1 matching over 7 bases. The V segment lost 10 bases and the J segment 2 bases; nucleotides outside the gene matches: 4. Germline CDR1 SNHLY, CDR2 FYNNEI. CDR3 length: 13 residues. CDR3 protein: CATQGGTNEKLFF. CDR3 in DNA: TGTGCCACCCAGGGGGGTACTAATGAAAAACTGTTTTTT.

The chain uses TRBV4-3 and TRBJ1-6; D is uncertain. V lost 0 bases, J lost 8 bases, and 8 bases lay in between. The germline CDR1 and CDR2 sequences are LGHNA and YSLEER. The CDR3 has 14 residues. In DNA, the CDR3 is TGCGCCAGCAGCCAAGATTGGGCCGATTCACCCCTCCACTTT. Translating it yields CASSQDWADSPLHF.

The chain is built from TRBV10-3 and TRBJ1-1; 9 bases align to TRBD1. V shed 7 bases, J shed 8 bases, and the junction held 8 bases outside the gene matches. The germline gives CDR1 ENHRY, CDR2 SYGVKD. The CDR3 is made up of 13 amino acids. DNA of the CDR3: TGTGCCATCACCCGGACAGGGGCTGAGGAAGCTTTCTTT. Translating gives CAITRTGAEEAFF.

This clone showed up just once. The V call is TRBV27, the J call TRBJ1-1; D possibly corresponds to TRBD1 (5 bases). The CDR3 runs to 15 residues. Trimming shortened V by 2 bases and J by 3 bases, and 13 bases separated the two germline ends. Germline assignment: CDR1 MNHEY and CDR2 SMNVEV (reference sequence). The CDR3 sequence: CASSLAAQGYTEAFF. CDR3 nucleotide sequence: TGTGCCAGCAGTTTAGCGGCCCAGGGCTACACTGAAGCTTTCTTT.

The V gene is TRBV13, the J gene TRBJ2-7, with 14 bases that match TRBD2. In germline, CDR1 is PRHDT, CDR2 FYEKMQ (reference sequence). The CDR3 has 16 residues. The J segment lost 0 bases and the V segment lost 5 bases, leaving 3 bases of the junction unmatched. The CDR3 nucleotides read TGTGCCAGCAGCGTGGGACTAGCGGGAGCCTCCTACGAGCAGTACTTC. Translated, it gives CASSVGLAGASYEQYF.

The rearrangement uses TRBV18 and TRBJ1-2; D is unresolved. Trimming took off 1 base at V and 8 bases at J, with 8 bases between the two ends. The germline gives CDR1 KGHSH, CDR2 LQKENI. The CDR3 spans 12 residues. The CDR3 loop is CASSPLGSGYTF. The CDR3 nucleotides are TGTGCCAGCTCACCACTGGGTAGCGGCTACACCTTC.

CDR3 sequence reads: CASSPTPREQYF. In DNA form, the CDR3 reads TGTGCCAGCAGCCCAACCCCCCGCGAGCAGTACTTC. The chain carries TRBV6-5 and TRBJ2-7; D call uncertain. From germline, CDR1 is MNHEY and CDR2 SVGAGI. The CDR3 covers 12 residues. The V gene lost 6 bases and the J gene lost 6 bases, with 12 bases spanning the gap.

This clone has only one observation. CDR3 in amino acids: CASSQAGTSAETQYF. CDR3 DNA sequence: TGCGCCAGCAGCCAGGCCGGGACTAGCGCTGAGACCCAGTACTTC. The rearrangement uses TRBV4-1 and TRBJ2-5; 10 nucleotides agree with TRBD2. This CDR3 is 15 amino acids long. V shed 3 bases, J shed 5 bases, and the junction held 6 bases outside the gene matches. Looked up from germline, CDR1 is MGHRA and CDR2 is YSYEKL.

V and J are TRBV7-9 and TRBJ2-2, with D perhaps TRBD1 (5 bases). The CDR3 is 15 amino acids. Trimming took 2 bases from V and 0 from J, leaving 7 bases between them. Germline loops: CDR1 SEHNR, CDR2 FQNEAQ (reference sequence). In DNA form, the CDR3 reads TGTGCCAGCAGCTTATACAGGCCGAACACCGGGGAGCTGTTTTTT. Its protein is CASSLYRPNTGELFF.

V usage is TRBV5-4 and J usage is TRBJ1-2; D is ambiguous. CDR1 and CDR2 (germline): SGHNT, YYREEE (reference sequence). The CDR3 contains 12 residues. V was clipped by 1 base and J by 7 bases, with 8 bases between them. In DNA form, the CDR3 reads TGTGCCAGCAGCTTGAAGGGTTCTGGCTACACCTTC. It specifies CASSLKGSGYTF.

The chain has TRBV7-9 and TRBJ2-1; D uncertain. V dropped 6 bases and J dropped 4 bases, with 10 bases sitting between them. CDR1 and CDR2 from the germline V gene are SEHNR and FQNEAQ (reference sequence). The length of the CDR3 is 13 residues. The CDR3 DNA reads TGTGCCAGCAGATGGCTAGGGTACAATGAGCAGTTCTTC. Translating it yields CASRWLGYNEQFF.

The chain links TRBV7-6 to TRBJ2-5, with unresolved D. Trimming left V 0 bases short and J 3 bases short, with 5 bases between. The CDR3 length is 13 residues. Per the germline V gene, CDR1 is SGHVS and CDR2 is FNYEAQ. The CDR3 DNA reads as TGTGCCAGCAGCTTAGCGGGGAAAGAGACCCAGTACTTC. Translating it yields CASSLAGKETQYF.

J is TRBJ1-1 and V is TRBV30, with D possibly being TRBD1 (6 bases). Germline V gene sequence: CDR1 GTSNPN, CDR2 SVGIG (reference sequence). The CDR3 has 12 amino acids. Trimming removed 6 bases at V and 8 bases at J, with 16 bases between. The CDR3 sequence is CACSTGWAEAFF. CDR3 coding DNA: TGTGCCTGTTCCACAGGGTGGGCCGAAGCTTTCTTT.

This chain connects TRBV7-2 to TRBJ2-3; possibly TRBD2 for D (5 bases). The germline V and J ends were trimmed by 1 base and 0 bases, with 14 bases remaining between them. The CDR3 has 17 residues. Germline V lookup: CDR1 SGHTA, CDR2 FQGNSA. The CDR3 loop is CASSLGPGSSSTDTQYF. The CDR3 region has the DNA TGTGCCAGCAGCTTAGGCCCGGGGAGTTCTAGCACAGATACGCAGTATTTT.

This rearrangement joins TRBV30 to TRBJ1-1, with D possibly TRBD1 on 5 matching bases. The CDR3 sequence is 13 residues long. Trimming removed 3 bases at V and 4 bases at J, with 12 bases between. CDR1 and CDR2 from the germline V gene are GTSNPN and SVGIG (reference sequence). DNA for the CDR3: TGTGCCTGGAGGCCAGGGTCCCTCACTGAAGCTTTCTTT. Its translation is CAWRPGSLTEAFF.

V usage is TRBV6-5 and J usage is TRBJ2-2; the D is unclear. The CDR3 totals 13 residues. Germline V gene lookup returns CDR1 MNHEY and CDR2 SVGAGI. Trimming shortened V by 6 bases and J by 1 base, and 6 bases separated the two germline ends. CDR3 amino acids: CASSSMNTGELFF. Here the CDR3 DNA reads TGTGCCAGCAGCTCAATGAACACCGGGGAGCTGTTTTTT.

This chain connects TRBV29-1 to TRBJ1-1; 8 positions agree with TRBD1. The CDR3 has 14 amino acids. Germline loops: CDR1 SQVTM, CDR2 ANQGSEA. V was pared by 7 bases and J by 0 bases, with 7 bases of the junction left unmatched. This chain's CDR3 is CSAWTGKLNTEAFF. CDR3 coding DNA: TGCAGCGCCTGGACAGGGAAACTGAACACTGAAGCTTTCTTT.